This passage covers 14 T cell receptor beta chains from one sample sequenced in a study of blood T cell repertoires in COVID-19. Repertoires were generated with immunoSEQ multiplex PCR, while TCRdb's copy carries only in-frame clones and drops some. The sample shows around 85,000 clones, approximately 90% of them seen only once. The sequencing input was PBMCs or T cells enriched from blood (not recorded which). These receptors were taken from a woman aged 45-65 years with acute COVID-19.

V and J are TRBV6-1 and TRBJ1-5; D uncertain. Germline values: CDR1 MNHNS, CDR2 SASEGT. V lost 2 bases and J lost 0, with 17 bases in between. The CDR3 loop spans 18 amino acids. CDR3 sequence reads: CASSEQLTGGYSNQPQHF. The CDR3 DNA is TGTGCCAGCAGTGAACAACTGACTGGAGGGTATAGCAATCAGCCCCAGCATTTT.

The V and J genes are TRBV2 and TRBJ1-3; D unclear. CDR3 length: 12 amino acids. V gave up 8 bases and J gave up 4 bases, with 9 bases separating them. CDR1 and CDR2 (germline): SNHLY, FYNNEI. DNA of the CDR3: TGTGCCAGCGGGAGTGACGGAAACACCATATATTTT. This gives the protein CASGSDGNTIYF.

The chain recombines TRBV25-1 with TRBJ1-1, with D hard to call. The CDR3 totals 11 residues. Germline CDR1 MGHDK, CDR2 SYGVNS. The germline V and J ends were trimmed by 4 bases and 11 bases, with 11 bases remaining between them. The CDR3 nucleotides read TGTGCCAGCAGTGTCGGAGAGGAGGCTTTCTTT. This encodes CASSVGEEAFF. The complete variable domain, with remaining parts taken from reference TRBV25-1 and TRBJ1-1, reads EADIYQTPRYLVIGTGKKITLECSQTMGHDKMYWYQQDPGMELHLIHYSYGVNSTEKGDLSSESTVSRIRTEHFPLTLESARPSHTSQYLCASSVGEEAFFGQGTRLTVV.

The chain carries TRBV19 and TRBJ2-1; no definite D call. The germline V and J ends were trimmed by 3 bases and 4 bases, with 10 bases remaining between them. CDR1 is LNHDA, CDR2 SQIVND, per germline (reference sequence). The CDR3 loop spans 14 amino acids. Written as DNA, the CDR3 is TGTGCCAGTAGTATTCCTTTCTCTTACAATGAGCAGTTCTTC. It is translated as CASSIPFSYNEQFF.

This clone was counted once. The rearrangement links TRBV5-1 to TRBJ2-1; TRBD2 matches at 12 bases. Germline V gene data show CDR1 as SGHRS and CDR2 as YFSETQ. CDR3 length: 15 residues. Trimming at V came to 4 bases and at J to 7 bases, leaving 6 bases not matched to a gene. CDR3 nucleotides: TGCGCCAGCAGCACGACTAGCGGGAGATCTAATGAGCAGTTCTTC. It translates to CASSTTSGRSNEQFF. Looking up the rest from reference TRBV5-1 and TRBJ2-1 gives the full variable domain: KAGVTQTPRYLIKTRGQQVTLSCSPISGHRSVSWYQQTPGQGLQFLFEYFSETQRNKGNFPGRFSGRQFSNSRSEMNVSTLELGDSALYLCASSTTSGRSNEQFFGPGTRLTVL.

The CDR3 DNA reads TGTGCCAGCAGCTTGATCGGCTCTGGGGCCAACGTCCTGACTTTC. This translates into CASSLIGSGANVLTF. V is TRBV5-4 and J is TRBJ2-6, with D unclear. Trimming stripped 1 base from V and 0 bases from J, with 5 bases between. Germline V gene lookup returns CDR1 SGHNT and CDR2 YYREEE (reference sequence). The CDR3 extends over 15 amino acids. Full variable domain (missing parts from reference TRBV5-4 and TRBJ2-6): ETGVTQSPTHLIKTRGQQVTLRCSSQSGHNTVSWYQQALGQGPQFIFQYYREEENGRGNFPPRFSGLQFPNYSSELNVNALELDDSALYLCASSLIGSGANVLTFGAGSRLTVL.

This chain joins TRBV7-2 and TRBJ2-1, with 16 nucleotides matching TRBD2. V lost 1 base and J lost 15; bases outside the gene matches: 9. CDR3 length: 16 amino acids. Per the germline V gene, CDR1 is SGHTA and CDR2 is FQGNSA. The CDR3 spells CASSLGGTSGRARVFF. As DNA, the CDR3 is TGTGCCAGCAGCTTAGGGGGGACTAGCGGGAGGGCCAGAGTGTTCTTC.

This chain joins TRBV7-2 and TRBJ1-1, with D unclear. CDR1 is SGHTA and CDR2 is FQGNSA in the germline V gene. CDR3 length: 13 residues. The V gene lost 2 bases and the J gene lost 6 bases, with 10 bases spanning the gap. CDR3 bases: TGTGCCAGCAGCTTAAGAGGGATCCCTGAAGCTTTCTTT. The encoded protein is CASSLRGIPEAFF.

This clone has at least ten counts. The J gene is TRBJ2-1, the V gene TRBV7-9, with a possible D match to TRBD1 (5 bases). CDR3 length: 15 residues. Per germline, CDR1 SEHNR and CDR2 FQNEAQ (reference sequence). V lost 4 bases, J lost 9 bases, and 19 bases lay in between. For the CDR3, the DNA is TGTGCCAGCAGCTGGATATTCCTTCAGGGCAGTGAGCAGTTCTTC. Translating gives CASSWIFLQGSEQFF.

A single count supports this clone. The chain joins TRBV2 to TRBJ2-7, with a possible D match to TRBD2 (5 bases). CDR3 length equals 14 residues. Trimming stripped 5 bases from V and 0 bases from J, with 11 bases between. Germline V gene sequence: CDR1 SNHLY, CDR2 FYNNEI. The CDR3 here is CASSLAESSYEQYF. The DNA of the CDR3 is TGTGCCAGCAGTCTAGCTGAGAGCTCCTACGAGCAGTACTTC.

This clone occurred a few times. The V and J genes are TRBV18 and TRBJ2-2, with 10 bases fitting TRBD1. The CDR3 is 17 amino acids. V lost 1 base, J lost 9 bases, and 11 bases stayed unmatched. CDR1 and CDR2 from the germline V gene are KGHSH and LQKENI. The CDR3 region has the DNA TGTGCCAGCTCACCACTTTTCGGCGAGACAGGGGGCAGGGAGCTGTTTTTT. Amino acid sequence: CASSPLFGETGGRELFF.

The CDR3 sequence: CASTERSQETQYF. The CDR3 DNA reads as TGTGCCAGCACGGAGCGATCACAAGAGACCCAGTACTTC. The V and J genes are TRBV7-9 and TRBJ2-5; D not certain. CDR1 and CDR2 from the germline V gene are SEHNR and FQNEAQ (reference sequence). V was shortened by 7 bases and J by 2 bases, with 11 bases between the two germline ends. CDR3 length: 13 residues. Using reference TRBV7-9 and TRBJ2-5 for the parts outside the CDR3, the full variable domain is DTGVSQNPRHKITKRGQNVTFRCDPISEHNRLYWYRQTLGQGPEFLTYFQNEAQLEKSRLLSDRFSAERPKGSFSTLEIQRTEQGDSAMYLCASTERSQETQYFGPGTRLLVL.

This clone came up a few times. This chain connects TRBV2 to TRBJ2-7, with a weak D call TRBD1 (6 bases). Deletions cut 7 bases from V and 6 bases from J, with 16 bases between. The CDR3 totals 13 residues. The germline CDR1 and CDR2 sequences are SNHLY and FYNNEI. DNA for the CDR3: TGTGCCAGCAACAGGGACGTCTTAACCGAGCAGTACTTC. This translates into CASNRDVLTEQYF.

The CDR3 loop is CASSDGGQRAYEQYF. The CDR3 bases are TGCGCCAGCAGCGATGGGGGACAGAGGGCCTACGAGCAGTACTTC. V is TRBV5-1 and J is TRBJ2-7, with TRBD1 matching over 7 bases. With 4 bases clipped from V and 2 bases from J, the junction kept 9 bases outside the gene matches. Per the germline V gene, CDR1 is SGHRS and CDR2 is YFSETQ. The CDR3 is 15 residues long.